These 18 T cell receptor beta chains were sequenced from one sample in a study of cytomegalovirus exposure and HLA in healthy donors (dated by TCRdb to the late 2010s). The method behind the library was the immunoSEQ multiplex PCR assay. A mixture of 60 forward primers for TCR Vbeta segments and 13 reverse primers for TCR Jbeta segments was used in the multiplex PCR. TCRdb mirrors the immuneACCESS table, restricted to in-frame sequences. Some clones are absent from its copies; in checked studies, under half trace to an unresolved V gene, and the reason for the others is unknown. For this sample there are approximately 150,000 clones; over 60% appear just once. The ten biggest clones cover 2.5% to 3.5% of the sample. The specimen was PBMCs. The source is a woman in her 30s in good health and CMV-seropositive.

V gene TRBV4-1 combines with J gene TRBJ1-4; D is unresolved. The V and J ends lost 1 base and 11 bases respectively, with 17 bases between them. The CDR3 spans 15 residues. Germline V gene data show CDR1 as MGHRA and CDR2 as YSYEKL. The CDR3 spells CASSQGRGGMGKLFF. The CDR3 coding sequence is TGCGCCAGCAGCCAAGGACGGGGAGGGATGGGGAAACTGTTTTTT.

This clone came up once. The chain employs TRBV4-2 and TRBJ1-2, with 9 bases fitting TRBD1. The CDR3 runs 16 residues. Germline V gene data show CDR1 as LGHNA and CDR2 as YNFKEQ. After removal of 0 bases from V and 8 bases from J, the junction contained 10 bases not matched to a gene. The CDR3 bases are TGTGCCAGCAGCCAAGACGGGACAGGGTGGTCCTGGGGCTACACCTTC. Residues: CASSQDGTGWSWGYTF.

J is TRBJ1-1 and V is TRBV5-8; D perhaps matches TRBD1 (5 bases). The CDR3 totals 12 residues. Germline CDR1 is SGHTS and CDR2 is YDEGEE. Trimming removed 9 bases at V and 4 bases at J, with 13 bases between. CDR3 DNA: TGTGCCACCGAGTCCGGGGGCACTGAAGCTTTCTTT. It codes for CATESGGTEAFF.

The V and J genes are TRBV30 and TRBJ2-1; D is undetermined. V lost 0 bases and J lost 0, with 9 bases in between. Germline loops: CDR1 GTSNPN, CDR2 SVGIG (reference sequence). CDR3 size: 15 residues. CDR3 in amino acids: CAWSVRESSYNEQFF. CDR3 DNA: TGTGCCTGGAGTGTACGAGAGAGCTCCTACAATGAGCAGTTCTTC.

Only a few counts were recorded for this clone. V usage is TRBV6-1 and J usage is TRBJ1-2; D gene unclear. Germline CDR1 reads MNHNS; CDR2 reads SASEGT. V lost 5 bases and J lost 4, with 17 bases in between. This CDR3 is 15 amino acids long. CDR3 in DNA: TGTGCCAGCAGTTTCCGGGATCTTGGGTTCTATGGCTACACCTTC. It is translated as CASSFRDLGFYGYTF.

This clone was recorded a few times. The J gene is TRBJ2-5, the V gene TRBV6-5; D remains unclear. This CDR3 is built from 15 residues. Germline V lookup: CDR1 MNHEY, CDR2 SVGAGI. V lost 5 bases and J lost 2, with 15 bases in between. For the CDR3, the DNA is TGTGCCAGCAGTACCCCTAGACTCGGTCAAGAGACCCAGTACTTC. It yields the protein CASSTPRLGQETQYF.

The chain has TRBV19 and TRBJ1-2, with unresolved D. Trimming took 9 bases from V and 0 from J, leaving 14 bases between them. The V gene's germline CDR1 is LNHDA and CDR2 SQIVND (reference sequence). The CDR3 has 14 residues. CDR3 sequence (DNA): TGTGCCAGCGGGTTTGGAGTAGCTAACTATGGCTACACCTTC. This codes for CASGFGVANYGYTF.

The chain is built from TRBV7-7 and TRBJ2-3; TRBD2 aligns across 8 bases. Trimming cost V 5 bases and J 0 bases; bases outside gene matches: 4. This CDR3 spans 15 amino acids. Germline V gene sequence: CDR1 SSHAT, CDR2 FNYEAQ (reference sequence). CDR3 protein: CASSPSSGSTDTQYF. CDR3 nucleotide sequence: TGTGCCAGCAGCCCATCTAGCGGGAGCACAGATACGCAGTATTTT.

This clone came up a few times. The rearrangement links TRBV6-1 to TRBJ2-7; no clear D gene. In germline, CDR1 is MNHNS, CDR2 SASEGT. The CDR3 spans 17 residues. V was clipped by 1 base and J by 0 bases, with 16 bases between them. In DNA form, the CDR3 reads TGTGCCAGCAGTGAAGTTTGGGTCCGAAGGAGCTCCTACGAGCAGTACTTC. As protein: CASSEVWVRRSSYEQYF.

The V gene is TRBV5-8, the J gene TRBJ2-7; 7 bases are a match to TRBD1. The ends lost 2 bases at V and 3 bases at J; junction bases unmatched: 5. The CDR3 extends over 14 amino acids. Per germline, CDR1 SGHTS and CDR2 YDEGEE. The CDR3 coding sequence is TGTGCCAGCAGCTTCCGACAGGGATACTACGAGCAGTACTTC. Its protein product is CASSFRQGYYEQYF.

This clone was found a few times. The rearrangement links TRBV6-5 to TRBJ1-3; D gene unclear. Germline assignment: CDR1 MNHEY and CDR2 SVGAGI. CDR3 length: 16 amino acids. The V end was cut by 0 bases, the J end by 0 bases, with 9 bases between. CDR3 protein: CASSYSNAYSGNTIYF. In DNA, the CDR3 is TGTGCCAGCAGTTACTCGAATGCCTACTCTGGAAACACCATATATTTT.

The chain couples TRBV7-2 to TRBJ2-5, with a tentative D call TRBD2 (6 bases). The germline gives CDR1 SGHTA, CDR2 FQGNSA. CDR3 length equals 13 residues. The V end lost 8 bases, the J end lost 5 bases, and 15 bases lay between the germline ends. The CDR3 region is CASAGGVWETQYF. Written as DNA, the CDR3 is TGTGCCAGCGCCGGGGGAGTGTGGGAGACCCAGTACTTC.

The rearrangement uses TRBV29-1 and TRBJ2-2; D is ambiguous. The germline gives CDR1 SQVTM, CDR2 ANQGSEA. CDR3 length equals 10 residues. The V gene lost 7 bases and the J gene lost 5 bases, with 5 bases spanning the gap. CDR3 bases: TGCAGCGCCCTAACCGGGGAGCTGTTTTTT. Its translation: CSALTGELFF.

V is TRBV5-1 and J is TRBJ2-7, with 9 positions matching TRBD1. Trimming at V came to 2 bases and at J to 2 bases, leaving 2 bases not matched to a gene. CDR1 is SGHRS, CDR2 YFSETQ, per germline. The CDR3 is made up of 14 amino acids. CDR3 loop: CASSLGDRAYEQYF. The DNA for the CDR3 is TGCGCCAGCAGCTTAGGGGACAGGGCCTACGAGCAGTACTTC. Full variable domain (rest looked up from reference TRBV5-1 and TRBJ2-7): KAGVTQTPRYLIKTRGQQVTLSCSPISGHRSVSWYQQTPGQGLQFLFEYFSETQRNKGNFPGRFSGRQFSNSRSEMNVSTLELGDSALYLCASSLGDRAYEQYFGPGTRLTVT.

The chain joins TRBV18 to TRBJ1-5, with D tentatively TRBD1 (5 bases). This CDR3 contains 17 residues. Per the germline V gene, CDR1 is KGHSH and CDR2 is LQKENI. The V and J ends lost 4 bases and 0 bases respectively, with 16 bases between them. The CDR3 loop reads CASSQDRDALSNQPQHF. The CDR3 DNA follows: TGTGCCAGCTCACAAGACAGAGACGCCCTTAGCAATCAGCCCCAGCATTTT.

The V call is TRBV2, the J call TRBJ1-2; a weak D match, TRBD1 (5 bases). The CDR3 consists of 14 residues. CDR1 and CDR2 from the germline V gene are SNHLY and FYNNEI. Trimming took off 4 bases at V and 8 bases at J, with 17 bases between the two ends. The CDR3 bases are TGTGCCAGCAGTGGAGACTCTCCCAGGGCGGGCTACACCTTC. This gives the protein CASSGDSPRAGYTF.

The CDR3 DNA reads TGCAGCGTTGAGGGGGGGATCGACGAGCAGTACTTC. Residues: CSVEGGIDEQYF. The rearrangement links TRBV29-1 to TRBJ2-7; 7 nucleotides agree with TRBD2. This CDR3 has 12 amino acids. V lost 3 bases and J lost 5; bases outside the gene matches: 4. Per the germline V gene, CDR1 is SQVTM and CDR2 is ANQGSEA.

The chain employs TRBV15 and TRBJ1-5; D might be TRBD1 (5 bases). V lost 1 base to trimming and J lost 4 bases, with 11 bases between them. CDR3 length equals 15 residues. The germline CDR1 and CDR2 sequences are LNHNV and YYDKDF (reference sequence). CDR3 coding DNA: TGTGCCACCAGCAGAGCTCTGGGGGGAAATCAGCCCCAGCATTTT. Translating gives CATSRALGGNQPQHF.